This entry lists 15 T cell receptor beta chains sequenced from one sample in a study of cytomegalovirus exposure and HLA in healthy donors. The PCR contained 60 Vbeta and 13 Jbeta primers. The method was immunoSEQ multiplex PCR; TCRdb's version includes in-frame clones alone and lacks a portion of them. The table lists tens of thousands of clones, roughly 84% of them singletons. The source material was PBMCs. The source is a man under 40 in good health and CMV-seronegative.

CDR3 amino acids: CASSLGSSGGRTDTQYF. The CDR3 DNA reads TGCGCCAGCAGCTTGGGTTCTAGCGGGGGCCGCACAGATACGCAGTATTTT. The chain employs TRBV5-1 and TRBJ2-3, with 10 bases aligning to TRBD2. CDR3 length: 17 residues. Germline V gene sequence: CDR1 SGHRS, CDR2 YFSETQ. V was clipped by 0 bases and J by 1 base; unmatched bases: 5.

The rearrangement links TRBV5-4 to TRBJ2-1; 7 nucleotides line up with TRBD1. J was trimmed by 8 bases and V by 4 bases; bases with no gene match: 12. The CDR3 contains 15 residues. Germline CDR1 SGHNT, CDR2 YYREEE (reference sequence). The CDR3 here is CASSPSGTALYEQFF. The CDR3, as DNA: TGTGCCAGCAGCCCTTCCGGGACAGCGCTTTATGAGCAGTTCTTC.

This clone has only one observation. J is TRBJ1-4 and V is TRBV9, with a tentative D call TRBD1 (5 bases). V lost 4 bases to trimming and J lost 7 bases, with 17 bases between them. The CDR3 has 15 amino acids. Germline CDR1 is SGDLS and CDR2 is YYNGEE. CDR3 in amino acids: CASSHAAGVSEKLFF. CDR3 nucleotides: TGTGCCAGCAGCCATGCTGCGGGGGTGAGTGAAAAACTGTTTTTT.

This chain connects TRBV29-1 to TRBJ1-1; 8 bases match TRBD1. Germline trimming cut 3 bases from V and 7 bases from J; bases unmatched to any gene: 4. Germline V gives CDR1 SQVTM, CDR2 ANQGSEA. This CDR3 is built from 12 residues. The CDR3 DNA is TGCAGCGTTGACGGACAGGGAAATGAAGCTTTCTTT. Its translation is CSVDGQGNEAFF.

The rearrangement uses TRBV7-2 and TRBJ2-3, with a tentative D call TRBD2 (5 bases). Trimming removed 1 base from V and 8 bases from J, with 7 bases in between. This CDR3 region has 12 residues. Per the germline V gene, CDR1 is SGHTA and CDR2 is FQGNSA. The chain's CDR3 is CASSLELVTQYF. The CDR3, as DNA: TGTGCCAGCAGCTTAGAACTAGTTACGCAGTATTTT.

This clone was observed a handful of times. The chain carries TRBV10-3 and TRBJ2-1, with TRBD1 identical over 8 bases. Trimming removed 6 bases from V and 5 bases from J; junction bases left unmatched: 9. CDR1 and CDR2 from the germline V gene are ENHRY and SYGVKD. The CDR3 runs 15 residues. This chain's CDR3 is CAISRRQGFDNEQFF. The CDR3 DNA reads TGTGCCATCAGCCGAAGACAGGGGTTCGACAATGAGCAGTTCTTC.

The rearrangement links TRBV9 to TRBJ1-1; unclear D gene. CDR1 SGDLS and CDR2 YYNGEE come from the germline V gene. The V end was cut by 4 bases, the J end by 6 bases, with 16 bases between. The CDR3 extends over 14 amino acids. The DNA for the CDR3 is TGTGCCAGCAGCCCTCGGGGAGGGCACGCTGAAGCTTTCTTT. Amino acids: CASSPRGGHAEAFF.

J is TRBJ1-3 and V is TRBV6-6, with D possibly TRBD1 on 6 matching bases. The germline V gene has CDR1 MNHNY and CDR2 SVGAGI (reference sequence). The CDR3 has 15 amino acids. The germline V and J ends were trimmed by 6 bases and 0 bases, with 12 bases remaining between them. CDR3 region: CASRNQGISGNTIYF. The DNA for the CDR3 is TGTGCCAGCAGGAACCAGGGGATCTCTGGAAACACCATATATTTT.

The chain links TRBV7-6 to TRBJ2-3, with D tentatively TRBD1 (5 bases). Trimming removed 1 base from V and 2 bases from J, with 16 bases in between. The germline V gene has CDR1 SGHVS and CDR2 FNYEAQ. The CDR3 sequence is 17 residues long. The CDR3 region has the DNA TGTGCCAGCAGCTTAGGCGTGACAGTAAGCTCCACAGATACGCAGTATTTT. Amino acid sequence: CASSLGVTVSSTDTQYF.

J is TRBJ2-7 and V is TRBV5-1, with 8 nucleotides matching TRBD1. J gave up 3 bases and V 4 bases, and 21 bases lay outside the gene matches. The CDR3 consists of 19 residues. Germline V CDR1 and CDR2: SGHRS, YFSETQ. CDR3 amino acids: CASSAQGDRLEIVFYEQYF. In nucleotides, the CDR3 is TGCGCCAGCAGCGCCCAAGGGGACAGGTTGGAAATCGTCTTCTACGAGCAGTACTTC.

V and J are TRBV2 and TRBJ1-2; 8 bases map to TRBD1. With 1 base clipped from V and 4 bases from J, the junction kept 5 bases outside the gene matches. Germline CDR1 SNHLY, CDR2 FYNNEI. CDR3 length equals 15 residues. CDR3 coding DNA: TGTGCCAGCAGTGAAGGTCAGGGGGCGAGCTATGGCTACACCTTC. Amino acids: CASSEGQGASYGYTF.

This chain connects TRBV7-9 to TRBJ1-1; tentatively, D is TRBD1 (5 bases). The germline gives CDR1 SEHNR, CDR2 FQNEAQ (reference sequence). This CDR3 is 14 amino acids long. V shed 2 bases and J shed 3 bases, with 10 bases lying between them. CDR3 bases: TGTGCCAGCAGCTTACAGGGCGGGGACACTGAAGCTTTCTTT. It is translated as CASSLQGGDTEAFF.

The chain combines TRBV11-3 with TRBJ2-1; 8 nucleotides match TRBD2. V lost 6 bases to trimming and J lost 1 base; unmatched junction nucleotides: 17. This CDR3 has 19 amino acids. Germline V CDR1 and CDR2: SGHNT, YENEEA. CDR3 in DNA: TGTGCCAGCAGGGTCCGGGGCGGGGGGACCTCGAGATCCTACAATGAGCAGTTCTTC. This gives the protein CASRVRGGGTSRSYNEQFF.

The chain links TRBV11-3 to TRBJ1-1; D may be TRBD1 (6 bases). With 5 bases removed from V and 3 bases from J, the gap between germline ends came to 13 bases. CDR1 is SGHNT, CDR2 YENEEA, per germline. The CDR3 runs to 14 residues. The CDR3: CASSTPGGHTEAFF. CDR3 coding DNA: TGTGCCAGCAGCACCCCCGGGGGGCACACTGAAGCTTTCTTT.

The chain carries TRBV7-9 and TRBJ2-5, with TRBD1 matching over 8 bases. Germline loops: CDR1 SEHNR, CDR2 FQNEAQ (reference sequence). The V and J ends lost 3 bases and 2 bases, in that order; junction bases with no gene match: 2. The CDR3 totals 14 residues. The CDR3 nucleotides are TGTGCCAGCAGCTTTCGACAGGGGCAAGAGACCCAGTACTTC. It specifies CASSFRQGQETQYF.